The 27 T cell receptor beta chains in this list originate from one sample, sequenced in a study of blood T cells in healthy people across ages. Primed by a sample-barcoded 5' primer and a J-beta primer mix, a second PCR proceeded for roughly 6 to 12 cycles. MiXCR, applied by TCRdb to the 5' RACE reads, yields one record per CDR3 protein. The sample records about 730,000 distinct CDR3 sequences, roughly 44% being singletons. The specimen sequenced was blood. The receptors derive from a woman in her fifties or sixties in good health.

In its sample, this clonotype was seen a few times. The CDR3 sequence: CASSADGSVVEQYF. CDR3 sequence (DNA): TGTGCCAGCAGCGCCGACGGGTCGGTCGTCGAGCAGTACTTC. The J gene is TRBJ2-4, the V gene TRBV7-6; no clear D gene. The DNA end favors TRBJ2-7, so the J call may be wrong. This CDR3 has 14 amino acids. Germline V lookup: CDR1 SGHVS, CDR2 FNYEAQ.

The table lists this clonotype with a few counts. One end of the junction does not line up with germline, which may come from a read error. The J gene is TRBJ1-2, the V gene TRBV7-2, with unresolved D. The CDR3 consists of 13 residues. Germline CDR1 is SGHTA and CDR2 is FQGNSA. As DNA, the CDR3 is TGTGCCAGCAGCGTAGCAAGGAGCTATGGCTACACCTTC. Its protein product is CASSVARSYGYTF. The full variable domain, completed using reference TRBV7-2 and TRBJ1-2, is GAGVSQSPSNKVTEKGKDVELRCDPISGHTALYWYRQSLGQGLEFLIYFQGNSAPDKSGLPSDRFSAERTGGSVSTLTIQRTQQEDSAVYLCASSVARSYGYTFGSGTRLTVV.

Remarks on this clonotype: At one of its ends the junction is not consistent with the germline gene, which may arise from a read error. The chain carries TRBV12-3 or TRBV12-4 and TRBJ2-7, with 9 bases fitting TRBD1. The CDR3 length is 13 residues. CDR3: CASSMTGGETQCF. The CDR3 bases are TGTGCCAGCAGTATGACAGGGGGAGAGACCCAGTGCTTC.

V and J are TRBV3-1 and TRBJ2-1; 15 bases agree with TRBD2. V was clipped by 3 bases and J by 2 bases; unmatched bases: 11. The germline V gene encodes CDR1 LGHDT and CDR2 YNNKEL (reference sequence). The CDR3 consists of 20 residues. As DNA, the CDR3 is TGTGCCAGCAGCCATTGGGGCGGACTAGCGGGGGGGCGCCCCTACAATGAGCAGTTCTTC. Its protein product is CASSHWGGLAGGRPYNEQFF.

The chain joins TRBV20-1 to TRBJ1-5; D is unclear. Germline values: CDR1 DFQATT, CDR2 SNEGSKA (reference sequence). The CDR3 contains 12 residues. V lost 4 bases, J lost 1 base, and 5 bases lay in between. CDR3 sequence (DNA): TGCAGTGCTACTGACAGCAATCAGCCCCAGCATTTT. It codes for CSATDSNQPQHF.

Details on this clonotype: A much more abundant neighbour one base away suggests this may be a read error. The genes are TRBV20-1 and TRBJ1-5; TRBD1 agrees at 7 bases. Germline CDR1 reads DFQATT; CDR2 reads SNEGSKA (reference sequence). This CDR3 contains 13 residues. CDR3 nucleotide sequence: TGCAGTGCTAGAGATACAGGGGAACAGCCCCGGCATTTT. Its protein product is CSARDTGEQPRHF.

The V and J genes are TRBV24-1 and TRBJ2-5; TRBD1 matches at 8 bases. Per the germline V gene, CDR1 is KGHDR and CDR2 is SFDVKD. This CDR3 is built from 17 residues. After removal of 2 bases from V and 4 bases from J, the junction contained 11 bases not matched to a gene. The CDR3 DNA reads TGTGCCACCAGTGATTCCGCCCGGACAGGGCTAGGAGAGACCCAGTACTTC. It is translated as CATSDSARTGLGETQYF.

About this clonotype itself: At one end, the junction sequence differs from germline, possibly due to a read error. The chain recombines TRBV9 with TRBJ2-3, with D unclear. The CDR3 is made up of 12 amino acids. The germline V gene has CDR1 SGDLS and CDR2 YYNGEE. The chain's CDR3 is CAISPDTDTQYF. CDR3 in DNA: TGTGCCATCAGCCCTGACACAGATACGCAGTATTTT.

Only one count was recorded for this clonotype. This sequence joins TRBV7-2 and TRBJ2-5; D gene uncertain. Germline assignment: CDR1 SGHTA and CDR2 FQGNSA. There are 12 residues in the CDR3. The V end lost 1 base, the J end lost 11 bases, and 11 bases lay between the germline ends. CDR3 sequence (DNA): TGTGCCAGCAGCTTAGTAGCAAAAGAGCAGTACTTC. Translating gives CASSLVAKEQYF.

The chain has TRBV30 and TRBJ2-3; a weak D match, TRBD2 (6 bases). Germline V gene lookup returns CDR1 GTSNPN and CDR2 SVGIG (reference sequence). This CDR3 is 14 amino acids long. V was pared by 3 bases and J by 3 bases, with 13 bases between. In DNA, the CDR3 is TGTGCCTGGAGGGGGGGACCCACGACAGATACGCAGTATTTT. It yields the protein CAWRGGPTTDTQYF.

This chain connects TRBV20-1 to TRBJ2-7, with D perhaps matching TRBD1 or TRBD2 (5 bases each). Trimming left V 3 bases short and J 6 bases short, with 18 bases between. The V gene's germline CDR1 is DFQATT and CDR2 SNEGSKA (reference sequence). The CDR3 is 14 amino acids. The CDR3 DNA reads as TGCAGTGCTAGGACCGGGACGGTTCTAATCGAGCAGTACTTC. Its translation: CSARTGTVLIEQYF.

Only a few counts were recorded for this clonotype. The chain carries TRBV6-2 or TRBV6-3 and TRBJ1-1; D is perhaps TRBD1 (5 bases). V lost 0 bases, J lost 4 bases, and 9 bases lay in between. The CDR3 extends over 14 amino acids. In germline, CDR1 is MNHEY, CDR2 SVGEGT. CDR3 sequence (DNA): TGTGCCAGCAGTTACTCCAGGGAGGGCACTGAAGCTTTCTTT. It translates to CASSYSREGTEAFF.

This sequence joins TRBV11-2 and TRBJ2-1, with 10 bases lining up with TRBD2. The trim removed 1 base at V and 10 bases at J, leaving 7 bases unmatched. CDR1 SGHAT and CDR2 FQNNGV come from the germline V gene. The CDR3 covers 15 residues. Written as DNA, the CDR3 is TGTGCCAGCAGCTTAGGCCTAGCGGGAGCAGAGGAGCAGTTCTTC. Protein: CASSLGLAGAEEQFF.

CDR3 sequence reads: CSARKQALSNSPLHF. DNA for the CDR3: TGCAGTGCTAGAAAGCAGGCCCTTTCTAATTCACCCCTCCACTTT. The genes are TRBV20-1 and TRBJ1-6; D unresolved. Per germline, CDR1 DFQATT and CDR2 SNEGSKA (reference sequence). The CDR3 is 15 amino acids. The germline V and J ends were trimmed by 2 bases and 6 bases, with 14 bases remaining between them.

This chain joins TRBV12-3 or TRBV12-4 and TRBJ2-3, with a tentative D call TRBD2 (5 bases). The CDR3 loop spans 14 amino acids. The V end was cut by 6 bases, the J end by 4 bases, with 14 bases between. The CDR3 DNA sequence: TGTGCCAGCAGACCTTCAGAGGGCTCAGATACGCAGTATTTT. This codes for CASRPSEGSDTQYF.

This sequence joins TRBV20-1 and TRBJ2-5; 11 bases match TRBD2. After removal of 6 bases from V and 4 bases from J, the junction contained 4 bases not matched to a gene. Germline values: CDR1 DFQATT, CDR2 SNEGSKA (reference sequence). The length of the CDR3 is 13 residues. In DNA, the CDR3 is TGCAGTGCGAGACTAGCGGGATTAGAGACCCAGTACTTC. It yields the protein CSARLAGLETQYF.

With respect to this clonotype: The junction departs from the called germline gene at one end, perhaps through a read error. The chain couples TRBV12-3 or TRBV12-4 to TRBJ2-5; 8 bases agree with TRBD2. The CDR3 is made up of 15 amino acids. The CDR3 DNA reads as TGTGCCAGCAGCTCTCTGATAGCGGGGCGGGGAGAGCAGAACTTC. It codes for CASSSLIAGRGEQNF.

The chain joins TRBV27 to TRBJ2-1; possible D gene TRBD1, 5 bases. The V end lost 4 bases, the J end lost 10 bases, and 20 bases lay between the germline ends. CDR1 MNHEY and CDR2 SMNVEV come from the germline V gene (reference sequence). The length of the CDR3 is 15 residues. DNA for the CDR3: TGTGCCAGCAGTTCAAGGACACGGAACTCCTACGAGCAGTTCTTC. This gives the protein CASSSRTRNSYEQFF.

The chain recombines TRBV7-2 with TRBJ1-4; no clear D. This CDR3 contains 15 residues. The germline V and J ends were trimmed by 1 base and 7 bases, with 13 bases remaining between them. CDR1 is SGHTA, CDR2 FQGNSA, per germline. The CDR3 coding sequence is TGTGCCAGCAGCTTAGTGTCCGGGATGGGTGAAAAACTGTTTTTT. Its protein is CASSLVSGMGEKLFF.

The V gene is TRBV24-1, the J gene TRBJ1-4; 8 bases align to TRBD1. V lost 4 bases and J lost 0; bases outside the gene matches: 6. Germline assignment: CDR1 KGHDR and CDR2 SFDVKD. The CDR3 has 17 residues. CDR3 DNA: TGTGCCACCAGTGACGCGGACAGGGAGGCAACTAATGAAAAACTGTTTTTT. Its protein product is CATSDADREATNEKLFF.

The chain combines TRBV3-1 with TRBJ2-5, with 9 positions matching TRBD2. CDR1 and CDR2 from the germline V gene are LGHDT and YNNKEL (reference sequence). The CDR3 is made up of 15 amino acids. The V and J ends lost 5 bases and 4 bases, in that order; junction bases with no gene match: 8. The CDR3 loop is CASSTDSGSRETQYF. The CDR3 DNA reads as TGTGCCAGCAGCACGGATAGCGGGAGTCGAGAGACCCAGTACTTC.

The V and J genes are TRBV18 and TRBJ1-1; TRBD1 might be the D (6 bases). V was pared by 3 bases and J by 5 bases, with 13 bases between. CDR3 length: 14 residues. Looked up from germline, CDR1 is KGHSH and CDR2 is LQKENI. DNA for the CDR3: TGTGCCAGCTCACCGCAAGGGGGGTGGACTGAAGCTTTCTTT. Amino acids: CASSPQGGWTEAFF.

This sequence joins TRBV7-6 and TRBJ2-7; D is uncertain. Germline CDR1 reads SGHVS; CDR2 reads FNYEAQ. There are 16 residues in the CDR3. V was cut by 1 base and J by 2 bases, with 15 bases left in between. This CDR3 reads CASSLGRPVDPYEQYF. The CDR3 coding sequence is TGTGCCAGCAGCTTAGGTAGGCCAGTGGACCCCTACGAGCAGTACTTC.

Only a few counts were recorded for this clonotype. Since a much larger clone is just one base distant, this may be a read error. CDR3 DNA: TGTGCCAGCAGTTACGAGGAGACCCAGTACTTC. Translating it yields CASSYEETQYF. V is TRBV6-2 or TRBV6-3 and J is TRBJ2-5; D ambiguous. From germline, CDR1 is MNHEY and CDR2 SVGEGT. The CDR3 is made up of 11 amino acids. Deletions cut 2 bases from V and 5 bases from J, with 3 bases between.

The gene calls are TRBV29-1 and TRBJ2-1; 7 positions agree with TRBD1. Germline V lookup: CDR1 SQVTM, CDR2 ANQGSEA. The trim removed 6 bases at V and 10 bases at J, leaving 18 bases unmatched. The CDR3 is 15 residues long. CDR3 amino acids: CSVESDREGTGEQFF. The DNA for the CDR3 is TGCAGCGTCGAAAGCGACAGGGAAGGCACCGGGGAGCAGTTCTTC.

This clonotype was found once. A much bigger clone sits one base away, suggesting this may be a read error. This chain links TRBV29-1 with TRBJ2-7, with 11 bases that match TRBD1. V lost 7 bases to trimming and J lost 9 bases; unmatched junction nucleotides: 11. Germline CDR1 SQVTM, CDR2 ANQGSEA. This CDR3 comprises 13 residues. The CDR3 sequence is CSGGSGTGGGQYF. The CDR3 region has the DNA TGCAGCGGAGGCTCCGGGACAGGGGGTGGGCAGTACTTC.

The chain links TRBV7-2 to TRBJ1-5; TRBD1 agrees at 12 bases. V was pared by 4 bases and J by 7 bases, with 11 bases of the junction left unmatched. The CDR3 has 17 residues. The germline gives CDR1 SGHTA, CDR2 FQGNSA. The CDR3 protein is CASSSGQGASAGQPQHF. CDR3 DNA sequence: TGTGCCAGCAGCTCGGGACAGGGGGCATCGGCTGGACAGCCCCAGCATTTT.